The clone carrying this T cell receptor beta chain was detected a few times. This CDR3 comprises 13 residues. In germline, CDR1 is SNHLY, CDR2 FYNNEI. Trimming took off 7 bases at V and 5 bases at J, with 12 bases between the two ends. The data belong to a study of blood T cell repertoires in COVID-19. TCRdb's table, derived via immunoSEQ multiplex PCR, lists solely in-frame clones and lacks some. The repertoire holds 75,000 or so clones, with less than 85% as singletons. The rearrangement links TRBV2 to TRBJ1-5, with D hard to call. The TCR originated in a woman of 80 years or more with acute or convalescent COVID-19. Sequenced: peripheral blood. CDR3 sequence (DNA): TGTGCCAGCACTCGGGAGAGTGATCAGCCCCAGCATTTT. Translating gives CASTRESDQPQHF.